This T cell receptor (beta chain) originates from a study of T cells expressing NK-cell markers (dated by TCRdb to about 2020). About the investigation overall: Eight or nine donors provided sorted CD3+CD56+NKG2C+, CD3+CD56+NKG2C- and CD3+CD56-NKG2C+ T-cell subsets, whose TCR beta-chain repertoires were profiled. Among the eight sequenced donors, seven were HCMV-seropositive and one was HCMV-seronegative. Randomly selected healthy volunteers, three men and five women, were used as the eight sequenced donors. Libraries were sequenced as 2 x 150 bp reads on Illumina HiSeq 2000/2500, MiSeq or NextSeq.

Comments on this clonotype: Which antigen it targets is not known.

Study-wide findings and limitations: Those dominant clonotypes were again the most abundant among CD3+CD56-NKG2C+ cells in several donors, at roughly 25-65%. For 5 or 6 donors, the dominant CD3+CD56+NKG2C+ clonotypes were among the top 10 CD8+ clonotypes and accounted for about 1.0-7.5% of CD8+ T cells. Whether the expanded NKG2C-expressing T cell clones were specific for HCMV antigens remained unclear.

Reading from cysteine to phenylalanine, the CDR3 counts 14 amino acids. No DNA sequence was recorded. CDR1 and CDR2 were assigned from the germline V gene (reference sequence) as DFQATT and SNEGSKA. TCRdb names Illumina HiSeq 2000 as the instrument used. TCR beta cDNA libraries were made by 5'RACE template switching that added a universal primer site and unique molecular identifiers. Priming for cDNA synthesis came from the TCR beta constant segment, and two successive PCR amplification steps followed. The original pipeline was this. MIGEC was used to demultiplex reads and group reads by UMI, and MiTCR was used to assemble and quantify clonotypes. To remove erroneous sequences, TCR cDNA sequences were retained only when supported by two or more reads. The tcR package was used for downstream repertoire analysis, and clonotypes were matched between fractions using CDR3 nucleotide sequence together with V segment. Antigen specificity was annotated against VDJdb with VDJmatch, allowing one amino acid substitution in CDR3. Each entry corresponds to one CDR3 protein sequence from reads that TCRdb reprocessed, and DNA is not given. What appears here as the V and J calls and clone size reflects TCRdb's work, not the paper's. The table kept for this sample lists 250,000 to 300,000 distinct CDR3 sequences. About 0.39% of the sample belongs to the ten largest clones.

To determine HCMV serostatus, a commercial ELISA kit was used to detect HCMV-specific IgG in serum. Ficoll density gradient centrifugation was used to isolate peripheral blood mononuclear cells from blood. Material for sequencing was blood T cells: a sorted CD56 or NKG2C T cell subset, CD4+ or CD8+ T cells, or bulk PBMC T cells (not recorded which). This receptor chain uses TRBV20-1 and TRBJ2-5; TCRdb's D call of TRBD2 is untestable without DNA. This clonotype originated in a man aged 18 to 30 in good health. Donor details come from another sample of the same person, matched by shared clones. The CDR3: CSAVSGTVRETQYF.